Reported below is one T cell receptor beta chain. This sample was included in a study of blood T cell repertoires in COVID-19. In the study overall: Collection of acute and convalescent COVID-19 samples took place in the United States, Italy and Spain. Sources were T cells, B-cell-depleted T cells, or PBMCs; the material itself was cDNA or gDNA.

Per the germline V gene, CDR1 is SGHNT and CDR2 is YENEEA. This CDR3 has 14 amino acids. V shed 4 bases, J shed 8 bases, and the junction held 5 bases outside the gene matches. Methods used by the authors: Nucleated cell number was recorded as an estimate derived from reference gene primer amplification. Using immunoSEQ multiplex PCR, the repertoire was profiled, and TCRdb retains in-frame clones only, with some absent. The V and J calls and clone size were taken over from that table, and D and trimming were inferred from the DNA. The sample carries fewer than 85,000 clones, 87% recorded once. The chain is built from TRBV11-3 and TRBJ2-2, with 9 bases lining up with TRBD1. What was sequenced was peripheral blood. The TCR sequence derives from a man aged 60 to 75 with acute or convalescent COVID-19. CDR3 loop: CASSSGTGPGELFF. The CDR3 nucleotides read TGTGCCAGCAGCTCAGGGACAGGGCCGGGGGAGCTGTTTTTT.